A selection of T cell receptor beta chains follows, all from one sample in a study of Ad26.COV2.S vaccination and SARS-CoV-2 variants. Sequencing used immunoSEQ multiplex PCR; TCRdb keeps in-frame clones, though not all of them. The sample shows roughly 380,000 clones, approximately 87% of them seen only once. The sequencing used peripheral blood, collected in a trial of Ad26.COV2.S vaccine versus placebo. These receptors came from a person between 18 and 65 years old who received the Ad26.COV2.S COVID-19 vaccine or a placebo. CDR3s leave out the opening cysteine and the closing phenylalanine or tryptophan.

v_call cdr3_length cdr3_aa
TRBV18 13 ASSPRQGGYNEQF
TRBV27 10 ASSGRSYEQY
TRBV30 11 AWTMAVNAEAF
TRBV15 13 ATSREKYSGNTIY
TRBV12-3/TRBV12-4 11 ASQGNYNSPLH
TRBV12-3/TRBV12-4 10 ASSVTGAAQY
TRBV5-8 14 ASSDQGTSGLYEQY
TRBV28 13 ATSTRPIGYNEQF
TRBV14 14 ASSQVRGSSYNEQF
TRBV10-2 13 ASSDFRRTQETQY
TRBV10-3 12 AISEGLAKNIQY
TRBV7-2 12 ASSRGQGYSPLH
TRBV19 13 ASSVTTRGPSGYT
TRBV11-2 14 ASSSAQPGTGYGYT
TRBV5-4 13 ASSVKGGLRETQY
TRBV11-1 13 ASSLGVSNTGELF
TRBV19 14 ASSPLGGRGNQPQH
TRBV27 14 ASRGFVRSNTGELF
TRBV4-3 13 ASSQDRGRGNEQF
TRBV2 11 ASRGSYGTEAF
TRBV25-1 14 ASSELGRRGRYGYT
TRBV2 13 ASSELGLATDTQY
TRBV24-1 10 ATRGQGYEQY
TRBV7-9 12 ASRESGTGGVQY
TRBV5-1 13 ASSLATSGAGELF
TRBV5-1 12 ASSLSGGPETQY
TRBV7-2 13 ASSLILAGGREQF
TRBV6-2/TRBV6-3 12 ASSRGTWNQPQH
TRBV7-2 13 ASSLSTGGPYEQY